This TCR beta chain was recovered during a study of blood T cell repertoires in COVID-19. The V segment lost 3 bases and the J segment 5 bases; nucleotides outside the gene matches: 3. The CDR3 extends over 14 amino acids. CDR1 and CDR2 from the germline V gene are KGHSH and LQKENI. Some clones are missing from TCRdb's copy, which holds only in-frame ones; the method was immunoSEQ multiplex PCR. Among about 69,000 clones, over 70% were seen once, and the ten largest hold approximately 15%. Sample: peripheral blood. This TCR was sampled from a man aged 55-75 years with acute or convalescent COVID-19. The genes are TRBV18 and TRBJ1-5; 8 nucleotides line up with TRBD1. The CDR3 is CASSPATGDQPQHF. The CDR3 nucleotides are TGTGCCAGCTCACCCGCGACAGGGGATCAGCCCCAGCATTTT. The full variable domain, in which reference TRBV18 and TRBJ1-5 provide the parts outside the CDR3, is NAGVMQNPRHLVRRRGQEARLRCSPMKGHSHVYWYRQLPEEGLKFMVYLQKENIIDESGMPKERFSAEFPKEGPSILRIQQVVRGDSAAYFCASSPATGDQPQHFGDGTRLSIL.